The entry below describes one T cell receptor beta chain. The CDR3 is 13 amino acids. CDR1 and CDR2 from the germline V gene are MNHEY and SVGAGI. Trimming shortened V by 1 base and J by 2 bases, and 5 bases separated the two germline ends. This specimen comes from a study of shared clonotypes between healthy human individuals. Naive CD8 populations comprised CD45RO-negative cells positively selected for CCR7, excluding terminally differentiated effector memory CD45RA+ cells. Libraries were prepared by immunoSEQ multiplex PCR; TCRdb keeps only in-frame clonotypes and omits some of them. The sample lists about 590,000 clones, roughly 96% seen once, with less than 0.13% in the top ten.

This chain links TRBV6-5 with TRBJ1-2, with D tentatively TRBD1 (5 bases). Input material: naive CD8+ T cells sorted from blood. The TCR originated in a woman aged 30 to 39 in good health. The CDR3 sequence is CASSYYRNYGYTF. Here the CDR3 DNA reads TGTGCCAGCAGTTACTACAGGAACTATGGCTACACCTTC.